This entry describes one T cell receptor beta chain. Some clones are missing from TCRdb's copy, which holds only in-frame ones; the method was immunoSEQ multiplex PCR. There are under 75,000 clones in the sample; roughly 86% occur only once, and about 3.4% lies in the top ten. The V end lost 3 bases, the J end lost 2 bases, and 8 bases lay between the germline ends. The CDR3 spans 14 residues. CDR1 is MNHNY and CDR2 is SVGAGI in the germline V gene (reference sequence). This sample is drawn from a study of blood T cell repertoires in COVID-19. Study-level background: Acute-phase and convalescent COVID-19 samples originated in the United States, Italy and Spain.

Sequencing was performed on peripheral blood. This sequence was found in a man between 45 and 60 years old with active COVID-19. This chain uses TRBV6-6 with TRBJ1-5; tentative D call: TRBD1 (5 bases). CDR3 protein: CASSYSGGNQPQHF. CDR3 nucleotides: TGTGCCAGCAGTTATTCGGGGGGCAATCAGCCCCAGCATTTT.